The rows below give T cell receptor beta chains drawn from one sample of a study of T-cell memory formation after mild COVID-19. MiXCR, run by TCRdb on the 5' RACE reads, gives a single entry per CDR3 protein. The profile shows about 340,000 distinct CDR3 sequences, approximately 14% of them singletons. The sequencing sample was made of PBMCs or a T cell subset sorted from them (not recorded which). The source of these receptors is a man younger than 30 who had mild COVID-19 (a few samples of this study predate the infection). Cell type and time point are not known. The CDR3 runs from the conserved cysteine through the conserved F or W. A D gene is named only where the DNA matches it firmly. A row's size may be missing; if present it is once, few, many or a size class.

v_call: TRBV7-2; j_call: TRBJ2-3; clone_size: few; d_call: -; cdr3_aa: CASSLGLTTQYF; cdr3_nt: TGTGCCAGCAGCCTAGGACTCACTACGCAGTATTTT
v_call: TRBV5-6; j_call: TRBJ2-3; clone_size: -; d_call: TRBD1; cdr3_aa: CASSLMTGNLDTQYF; cdr3_nt: TGTGCCAGCAGCTTGATGACAGGGAATTTGGATACGCAGTATTTT
v_call: TRBV20-1; j_call: TRBJ2-6; clone_size: few; d_call: -; cdr3_aa: CSARPTAGANVLTF; cdr3_nt: TGCAGTGCTAGACCGACAGCTGGGGCCAACGTCCTGACTTTC
v_call: TRBV30; j_call: TRBJ2-3; clone_size: few; d_call: -; cdr3_aa: CALTSLGWADTQYF; cdr3_nt: TGTGCCTTAACGTCCCTAGGGTGGGCAGATACGCAGTATTTT
v_call: TRBV5-6; j_call: TRBJ1-2; clone_size: -; d_call: -; cdr3_aa: CASSFENGYTF; cdr3_nt: TGTGCCAGCAGTTTCGAAAATGGCTACACCTTC
v_call: TRBV19; j_call: TRBJ1-1; clone_size: -; d_call: -; cdr3_aa: CASRKPDRAFF; cdr3_nt: TGTGCCAGTAGGAAACCCGACAGGGCTTTCTTT
v_call: TRBV7-9; j_call: TRBJ2-5; clone_size: many; d_call: -; cdr3_aa: CASTQPPGKEETQYF; cdr3_nt: TGTGCCAGCACTCAACCACCGGGGAAAGAAGAGACCCAGTACTTC
v_call: TRBV2; j_call: TRBJ1-2; clone_size: -; d_call: -; cdr3_aa: CASTLLGNNYGYTF; cdr3_nt: TGTGCCAGCACCCTTTTGGGAAATAACTATGGCTACACCTTC
v_call: TRBV5-5; j_call: TRBJ2-2; clone_size: many; d_call: -; cdr3_aa: CASSLDERRYTGELFF; cdr3_nt: TGTGCCAGCAGCTTGGATGAGCGGAGGTACACCGGGGAGCTGTTTTTT
v_call: TRBV4-2; j_call: TRBJ2-3; clone_size: few; d_call: TRBD2; cdr3_aa: CASSQPTGGPKDTQYF; cdr3_nt: TGTGCCAGCAGCCAACCGACGGGGGGGCCAAAAGATACGCAGTATTTT